This T cell receptor (beta chain) was retrieved from a study of T cell responses to AZD1222 COVID-19 vaccine. Germline-derived CDR1 and CDR2 are LNHDA and SQIVND (reference sequence). This CDR3 has 15 amino acids. Trimming cost V 5 bases and J 8 bases; bases outside gene matches: 9. Comments on this clone: Its specificity is not known.

TCRdb's copy holds only in-frame clones and misses some; the assay was immunoSEQ multiplex PCR. The table has more than 90,000 clones, roughly 80% seen once. Findings and caveats of the study: Reportedly, nearly half of unique spike TCRs recognized epitopes outside B.1.351/B.1.1.7 mutations. The study identified only five to seven AZD1222 recipients as seropositive at baseline. It should be noted that donors were predominantly white British and more often female, and clonal diversity was possibly underestimated.

The rearrangement links TRBV19 to TRBJ2-2; 9 nucleotides match TRBD1. Sequences were derived from peripheral blood, sampled on day 0 of AZD1222 vaccination. This receptor was identified in an adult in good health. The CDR3 protein is CASSLWTGELGELFF. CDR3 DNA sequence: TGTGCCAGTAGTTTATGGACAGGGGAGTTAGGGGAGCTGTTTTTT.